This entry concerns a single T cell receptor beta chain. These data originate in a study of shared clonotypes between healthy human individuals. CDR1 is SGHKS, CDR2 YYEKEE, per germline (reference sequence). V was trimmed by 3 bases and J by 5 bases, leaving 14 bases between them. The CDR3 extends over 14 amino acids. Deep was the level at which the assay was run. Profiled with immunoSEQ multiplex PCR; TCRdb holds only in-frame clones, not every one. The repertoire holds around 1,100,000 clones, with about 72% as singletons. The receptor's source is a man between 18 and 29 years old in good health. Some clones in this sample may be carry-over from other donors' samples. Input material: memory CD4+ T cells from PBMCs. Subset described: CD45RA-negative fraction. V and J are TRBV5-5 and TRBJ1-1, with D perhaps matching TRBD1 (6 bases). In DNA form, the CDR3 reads TGTGCCAGCAGCTACGGACAGATCATAACTGAAGCTTTCTTT. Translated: CASSYGQIITEAFF.